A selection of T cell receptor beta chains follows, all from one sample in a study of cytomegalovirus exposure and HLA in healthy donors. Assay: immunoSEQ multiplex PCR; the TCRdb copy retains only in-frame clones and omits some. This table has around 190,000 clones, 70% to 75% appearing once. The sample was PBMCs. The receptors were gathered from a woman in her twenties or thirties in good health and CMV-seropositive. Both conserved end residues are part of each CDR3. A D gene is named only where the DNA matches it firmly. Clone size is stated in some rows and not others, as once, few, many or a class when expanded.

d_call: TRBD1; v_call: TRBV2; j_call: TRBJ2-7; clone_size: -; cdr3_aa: CASTAGTGGPYEQYF; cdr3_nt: TGTGCCAGCACTGCCGGGACAGGGGGTCCCTACGAGCAGTACTTC
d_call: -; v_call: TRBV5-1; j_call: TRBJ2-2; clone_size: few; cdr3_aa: CASSASSSARTGELFF; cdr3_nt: TGCGCCAGCAGCGCGAGCTCTAGCGCCCGAACCGGGGAGCTGTTTTTT
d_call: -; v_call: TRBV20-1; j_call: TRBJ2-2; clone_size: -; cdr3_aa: CSALSGELFF; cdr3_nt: TGCAGTGCTCTATCCGGGGAGCTGTTTTTT
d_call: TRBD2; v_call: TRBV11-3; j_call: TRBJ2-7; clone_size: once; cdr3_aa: CASSTDSGLAGAEQYF; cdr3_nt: TGTGCCAGCAGCACCGACTCGGGACTAGCGGGAGCCGAGCAGTACTTC
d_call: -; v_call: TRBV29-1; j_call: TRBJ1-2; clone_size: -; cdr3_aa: CSVEDIVAWSYGYTF; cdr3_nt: TGCAGCGTTGAAGATATAGTCGCGTGGAGTTATGGCTACACCTTC
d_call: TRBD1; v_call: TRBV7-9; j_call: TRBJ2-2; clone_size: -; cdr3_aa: CSSSLDPGQGTTGELFF; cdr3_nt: TGTTCCAGCAGCTTAGACCCGGGACAGGGTACCACCGGGGAGCTGTTTTTT
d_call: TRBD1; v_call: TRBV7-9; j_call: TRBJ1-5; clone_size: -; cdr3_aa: CSSSRQGSNQPQHF; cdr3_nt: TGTTCCAGCAGTCGACAGGGAAGCAATCAGCCCCAGCATTTT
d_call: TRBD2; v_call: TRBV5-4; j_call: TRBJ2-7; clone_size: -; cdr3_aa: CASSLEVAGSEQYF; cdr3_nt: TGTGCCAGCAGCTTGGAGGTAGCGGGAAGCGAGCAGTACTTC
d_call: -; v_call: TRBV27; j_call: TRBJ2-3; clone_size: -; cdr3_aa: CATQSSTDTQYF; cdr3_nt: TGTGCCACCCAGTCTAGCACAGATACGCAGTATTTT
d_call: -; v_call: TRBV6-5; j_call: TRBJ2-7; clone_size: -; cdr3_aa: CASSYAPIYEQYF; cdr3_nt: TGTGCCAGCAGTTATGCGCCGATTTACGAGCAGTACTTC
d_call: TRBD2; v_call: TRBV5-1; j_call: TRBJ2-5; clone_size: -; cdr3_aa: CASRLSGSGQETQYF; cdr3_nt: TGCGCCAGCAGGTTGAGCGGGAGTGGACAAGAGACCCAGTACTTC
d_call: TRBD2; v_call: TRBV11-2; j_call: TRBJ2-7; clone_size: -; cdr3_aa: CASSPNLGGSPYEQYF; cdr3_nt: TGTGCCAGCAGCCCAAATTTGGGCGGGAGCCCCTACGAGCAGTACTTC
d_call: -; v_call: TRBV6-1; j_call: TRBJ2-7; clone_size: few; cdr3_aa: CASSDLHGGAYEQYF; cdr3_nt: TGTGCCAGCAGTGACCTACATGGAGGTGCGTACGAGCAGTACTTC
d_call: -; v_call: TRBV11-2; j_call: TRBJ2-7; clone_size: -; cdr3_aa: CASSSGFSSYEQYF; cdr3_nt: TGTGCCAGCAGCTCCGGGTTCTCGTCCTACGAGCAGTACTTC
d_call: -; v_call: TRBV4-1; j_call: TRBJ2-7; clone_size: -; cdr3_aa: CASSQGPKGEQYF; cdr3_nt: TGCGCCAGCAGCCAGGGGCCCAAGGGCGAGCAGTACTTC
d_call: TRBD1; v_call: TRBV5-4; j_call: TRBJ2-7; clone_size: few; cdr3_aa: CASSLDGTGNEQYF; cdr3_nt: TGTGCCAGCAGCTTGGATGGGACAGGGAACGAGCAGTACTTC
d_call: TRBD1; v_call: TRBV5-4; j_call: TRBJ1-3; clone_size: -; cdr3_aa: CASSPGQGRTGNTIYF; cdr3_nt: TGTGCCAGCAGCCCGGGACAGGGAAGAACTGGAAACACCATATATTTT
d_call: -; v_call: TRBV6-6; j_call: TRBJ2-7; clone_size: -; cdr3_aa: CASTGAQGNYEQYF; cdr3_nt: TGTGCCAGCACGGGAGCGCAGGGAAACTACGAGCAGTACTTC
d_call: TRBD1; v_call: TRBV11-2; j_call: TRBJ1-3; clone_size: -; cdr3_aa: CASTRDRGGTIYF; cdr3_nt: TGTGCCAGCACTAGGGACAGGGGAGGCACCATATATTTT
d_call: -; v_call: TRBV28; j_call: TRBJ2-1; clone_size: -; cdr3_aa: CASSLLVLSNEQFF; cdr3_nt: TGTGCCAGCAGTCTACTAGTGCTCAGCAATGAGCAGTTCTTC
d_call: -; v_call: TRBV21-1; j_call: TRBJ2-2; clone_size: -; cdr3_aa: CASSIEGGLATGELFF; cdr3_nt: TGTGCCAGCAGCATTGAGGGAGGGTTGGCCACCGGGGAGCTGTTTTTT
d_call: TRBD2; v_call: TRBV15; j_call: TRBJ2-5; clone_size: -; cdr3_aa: CATRLSGREETQYF; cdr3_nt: TGTGCCACCAGGCTCAGCGGGAGGGAAGAGACCCAGTACTTC
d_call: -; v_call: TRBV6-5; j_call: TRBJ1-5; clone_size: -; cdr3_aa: CASIGTTNQPQHF; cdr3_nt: TGTGCCAGCATCGGGACAACCAATCAGCCCCAGCATTTT
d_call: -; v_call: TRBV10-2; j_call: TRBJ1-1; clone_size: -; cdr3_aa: CASRGRGRGTEAFF; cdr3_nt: TGCGCCAGCAGGGGGCGGGGGAGGGGCACTGAAGCCTTCTTT
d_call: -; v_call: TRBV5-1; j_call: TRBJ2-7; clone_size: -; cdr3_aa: CASSLEASVYYEQYF; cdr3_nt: TGCGCCAGCAGCTTGGAGGCTAGCGTATACTACGAGCAGTACTTC
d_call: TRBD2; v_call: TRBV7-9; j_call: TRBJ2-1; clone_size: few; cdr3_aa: CASSLVERGYNEQFF; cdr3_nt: TGTGCCAGCAGCTTAGTGGAGCGGGGCTACAATGAGCAGTTCTTC
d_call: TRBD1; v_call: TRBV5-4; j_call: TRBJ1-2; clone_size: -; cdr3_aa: CASSERQGTNYGYTF; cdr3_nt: TGTGCCAGCAGCGAGCGACAGGGGACAAACTATGGCTACACCTTC
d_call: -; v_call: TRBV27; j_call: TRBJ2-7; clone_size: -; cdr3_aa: CASSLWASSYEQYF; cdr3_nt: TGTGCCAGCAGTTTATGGGCGAGCTCCTACGAGCAGTACTTC
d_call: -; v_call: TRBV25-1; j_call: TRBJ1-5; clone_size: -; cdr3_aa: CASSDDGQYSNQPQHF; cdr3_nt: TGTGCCAGCAGTGACGATGGACAATATAGCAATCAGCCCCAGCATTTT
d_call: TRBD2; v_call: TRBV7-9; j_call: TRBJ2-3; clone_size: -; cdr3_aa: CASSLGTSATDTQYF; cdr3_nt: TGTGCCAGCAGCTTGGGGACTAGCGCCACAGATACGCAGTATTTT
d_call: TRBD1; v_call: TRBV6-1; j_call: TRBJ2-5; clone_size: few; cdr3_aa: CASTWGQYQETQYF; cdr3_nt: TGTGCCAGCACCTGGGGACAGTACCAAGAGACCCAGTACTTC
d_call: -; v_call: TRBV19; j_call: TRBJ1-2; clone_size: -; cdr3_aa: CASSTRQDYGYTF; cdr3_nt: TGTGCCAGTAGTACACGACAGGACTATGGCTACACCTTC
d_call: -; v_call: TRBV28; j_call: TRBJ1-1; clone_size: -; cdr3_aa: CASSLSRAEAFF; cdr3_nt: TGTGCCAGCAGTTTATCCAGGGCTGAGGCTTTCTTT
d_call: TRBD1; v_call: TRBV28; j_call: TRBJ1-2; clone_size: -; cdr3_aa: CASSVTGGYYGYTF; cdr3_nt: TGTGCCAGCAGTGTGACAGGGGGCTACTATGGCTACACCTTC
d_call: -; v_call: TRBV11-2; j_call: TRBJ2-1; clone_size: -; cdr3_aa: CASSSTRGSYNEQFF; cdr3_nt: TGTGCCAGCAGCTCGACTAGAGGGTCCTACAATGAGCAGTTCTTC